What follows is one T cell receptor beta chain and its context. Followed longitudinally, the Seattle patients had been enrolled during active infection. This sample was included in a study of blood T cell repertoires in COVID-19. Study at large: Spain, Italy and the United States supplied samples that represented acute and convalescent COVID-19. PBMCs, B-cell-depleted T cells, or T cells provided the cDNA or gDNA that made up the material.

Only in-frame clones appear in the TCRdb table, and some are missing; sequencing was by immunoSEQ multiplex PCR. The data hold about 350,000 clones, with approximately 90% observed a single time. Material: peripheral blood. The sequence was collected from a man younger than 45 with COVID-19, enrolled during active disease.

CDR3 in DNA: TGTGCCAGCAGTTACGGACAGGGGTGGACTCAGCCCCAGCATTTT. This gives the protein CASSYGQGWTQPQHF. The chain employs TRBV6-2 or TRBV6-3 and TRBJ1-5; 9 bases line up with TRBD1. CDR3 length equals 15 residues. CDR1 is MNHEY and CDR2 is SVGEGT in the germline V gene. With V trimmed by 2 bases and J by 6 bases, 5 bases remained unmatched.